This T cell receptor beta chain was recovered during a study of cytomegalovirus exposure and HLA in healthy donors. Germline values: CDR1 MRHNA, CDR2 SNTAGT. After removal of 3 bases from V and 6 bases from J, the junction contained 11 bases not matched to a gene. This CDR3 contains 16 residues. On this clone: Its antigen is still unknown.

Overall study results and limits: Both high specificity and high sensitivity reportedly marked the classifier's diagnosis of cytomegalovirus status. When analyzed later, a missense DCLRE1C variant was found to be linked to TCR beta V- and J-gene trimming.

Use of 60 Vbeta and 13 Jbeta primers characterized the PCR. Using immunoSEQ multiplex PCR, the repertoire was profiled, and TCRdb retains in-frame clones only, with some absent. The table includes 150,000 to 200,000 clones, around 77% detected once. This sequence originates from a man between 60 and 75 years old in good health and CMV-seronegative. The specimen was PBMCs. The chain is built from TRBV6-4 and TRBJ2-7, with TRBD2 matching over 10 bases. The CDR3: CASSESSSGGAAEQYF. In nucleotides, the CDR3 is TGTGCCAGCAGTGAGAGCTCCAGCGGGGGGGCCGCCGAGCAGTACTTC.